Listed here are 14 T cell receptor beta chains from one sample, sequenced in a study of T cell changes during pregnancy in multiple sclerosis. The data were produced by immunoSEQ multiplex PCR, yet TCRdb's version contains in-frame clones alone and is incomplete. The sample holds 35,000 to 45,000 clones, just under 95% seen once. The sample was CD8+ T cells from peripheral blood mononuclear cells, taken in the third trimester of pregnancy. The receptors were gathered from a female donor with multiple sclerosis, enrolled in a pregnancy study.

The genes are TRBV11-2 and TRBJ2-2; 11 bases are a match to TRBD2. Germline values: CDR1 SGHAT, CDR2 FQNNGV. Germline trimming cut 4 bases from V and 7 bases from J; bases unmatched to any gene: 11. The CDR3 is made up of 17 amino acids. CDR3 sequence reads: CASSSTGTSGGVGELFF. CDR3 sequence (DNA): TGTGCCAGCAGCTCCACCGGGACTAGCGGTGGAGTCGGGGAGCTGTTTTTT.

CDR3 coding DNA: TGTGCCAGCAGCGCTAGGACGGGAAACACTGAAGCTTTCTTT. It yields the protein CASSARTGNTEAFF. This chain uses TRBV11-2 with TRBJ1-1; D is undetermined. CDR3 size: 14 residues. The germline V gene encodes CDR1 SGHAT and CDR2 FQNNGV. Trimming stripped 5 bases from V and 2 bases from J, with 12 bases between.

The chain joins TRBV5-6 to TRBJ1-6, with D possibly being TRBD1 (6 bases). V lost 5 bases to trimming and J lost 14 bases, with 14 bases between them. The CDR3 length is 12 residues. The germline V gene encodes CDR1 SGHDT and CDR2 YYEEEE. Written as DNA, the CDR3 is TGTGCCAGCAGTTTAGGGGGGGAGTCCCTCCACTTT. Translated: CASSLGGESLHF.

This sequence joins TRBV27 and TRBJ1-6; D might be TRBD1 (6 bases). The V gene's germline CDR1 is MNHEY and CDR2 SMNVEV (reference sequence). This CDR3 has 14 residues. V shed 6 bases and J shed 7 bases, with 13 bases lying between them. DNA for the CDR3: TGTGCCAGCAGATCAGGGGTGGAGAATTCACCCCTCCACTTT. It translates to CASRSGVENSPLHF.

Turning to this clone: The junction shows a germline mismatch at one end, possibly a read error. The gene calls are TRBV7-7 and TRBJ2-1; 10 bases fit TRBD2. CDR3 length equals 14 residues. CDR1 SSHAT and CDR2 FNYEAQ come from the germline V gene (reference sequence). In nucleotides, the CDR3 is TGTGCTAGCAGCTTAGCGGGGGGTCCCAATGAGCAGTTCTTC. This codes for CASSLAGGPNEQFF. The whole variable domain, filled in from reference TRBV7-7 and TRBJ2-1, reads GAGVSQSPRYKVTKRGQDVTLRCDPISSHATLYWYQQALGQGPEFLTYFNYEAQPDKSGLPSDRFSAERPEGSISTLTIQRTEQRDSAMYRCASSLAGGPNEQFFGPGTRLTVL.

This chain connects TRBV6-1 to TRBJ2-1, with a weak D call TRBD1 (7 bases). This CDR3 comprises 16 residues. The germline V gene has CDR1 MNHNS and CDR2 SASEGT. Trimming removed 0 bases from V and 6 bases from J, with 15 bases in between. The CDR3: CASSEAWQGGPNEQFF. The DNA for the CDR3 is TGTGCCAGCAGTGAAGCGTGGCAGGGGGGCCCCAATGAGCAGTTCTTC.

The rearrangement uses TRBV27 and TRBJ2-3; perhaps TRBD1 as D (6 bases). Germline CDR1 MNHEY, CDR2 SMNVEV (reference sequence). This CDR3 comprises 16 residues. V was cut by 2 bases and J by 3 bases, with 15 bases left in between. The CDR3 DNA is TGTGCCAGCAGTTTAAACAGGGTAGCTAGTACAGATACGCAGTATTTT. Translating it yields CASSLNRVASTDTQYF.

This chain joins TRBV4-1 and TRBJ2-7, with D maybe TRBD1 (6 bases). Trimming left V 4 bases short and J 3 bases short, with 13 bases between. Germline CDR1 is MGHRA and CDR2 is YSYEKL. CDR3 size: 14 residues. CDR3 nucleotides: TGCGCCAGCAGCCCCGCGCAGGGGTTCTACGAGCAGTACTTC. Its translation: CASSPAQGFYEQYF.

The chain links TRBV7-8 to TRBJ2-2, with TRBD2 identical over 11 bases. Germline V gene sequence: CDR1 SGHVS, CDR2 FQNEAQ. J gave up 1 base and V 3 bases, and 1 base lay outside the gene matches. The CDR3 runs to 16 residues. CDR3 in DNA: TGTGCCAGCAGCTTTGGACTAGCGGGGAACACCGGGGAGCTGTTTTTT. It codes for CASSFGLAGNTGELFF. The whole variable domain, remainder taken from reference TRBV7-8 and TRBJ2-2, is GAGVSQSPRYKVAKRGQDVALRCDPISGHVSLFWYQQALGQGPEFLTYFQNEAQLDKSGLPSDRFFAERPEGSVSTLKIQRTQQEDSAVYLCASSFGLAGNTGELFFGEGSRLTVL.

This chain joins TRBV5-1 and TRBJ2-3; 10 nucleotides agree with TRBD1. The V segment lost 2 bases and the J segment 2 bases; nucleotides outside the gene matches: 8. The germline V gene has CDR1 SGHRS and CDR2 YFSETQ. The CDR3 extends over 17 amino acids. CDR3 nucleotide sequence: TGCGCCAGCAGCTTTCAGGCGGGACAGGGGACCACAGATACGCAGTATTTT. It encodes CASSFQAGQGTTDTQYF. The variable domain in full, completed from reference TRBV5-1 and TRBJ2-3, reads KAGVTQTPRYLIKTRGQQVTLSCSPISGHRSVSWYQQTPGQGLQFLFEYFSETQRNKGNFPGRFSGRQFSNSRSEMNVSTLELGDSALYLCASSFQAGQGTTDTQYFGPGTRLTVL.

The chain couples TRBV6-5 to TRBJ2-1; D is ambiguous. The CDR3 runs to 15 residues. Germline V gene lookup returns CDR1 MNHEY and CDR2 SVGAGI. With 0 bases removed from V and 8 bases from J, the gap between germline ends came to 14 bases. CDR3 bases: TGTGCCAGCAGTTACTCGAATCCCCCGGTGGATGAGCAGTTCTTC. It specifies CASSYSNPPVDEQFF.

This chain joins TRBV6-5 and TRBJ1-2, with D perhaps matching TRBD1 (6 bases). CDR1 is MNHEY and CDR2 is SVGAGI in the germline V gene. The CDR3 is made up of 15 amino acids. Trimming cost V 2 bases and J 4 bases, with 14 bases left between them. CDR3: CASSYGEGESYGYTF. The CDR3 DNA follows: TGTGCCAGCAGTTACGGGGAGGGGGAGAGCTATGGCTACACCTTC.

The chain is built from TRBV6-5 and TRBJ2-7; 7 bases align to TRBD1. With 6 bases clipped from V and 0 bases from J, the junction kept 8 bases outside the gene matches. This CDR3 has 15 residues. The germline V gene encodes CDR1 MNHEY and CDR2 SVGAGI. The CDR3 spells CASRTDRVSSYEQYF. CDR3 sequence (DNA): TGTGCCAGCAGAACAGACAGGGTGAGCTCCTACGAGCAGTACTTC.

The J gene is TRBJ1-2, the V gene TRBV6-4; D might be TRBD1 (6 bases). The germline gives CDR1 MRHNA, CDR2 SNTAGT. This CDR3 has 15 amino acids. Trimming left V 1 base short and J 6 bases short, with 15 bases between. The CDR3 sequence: CASSDFGGASNGYTF. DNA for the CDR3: TGTGCCAGCAGTGACTTTGGGGGCGCTTCCAATGGCTACACCTTC.